The source of this T cell receptor beta chain is a study of radiation and T cells in renal cell carcinoma. The time point here: baseline pretreatment blood. Noted treatment: 15 Gy SBRT to primary tumor, nephrectomy 4 weeks later. After SBRT, blood was collected at 2 and 4 weeks, plus baseline. Using immunoSEQ multiplex PCR, the repertoire was profiled, and TCRdb retains in-frame clones only, with some absent. The data hold 100,000 to 150,000 clones, with approximately 78% observed a single time. J lost 8 bases, V lost 5 bases, and 4 bases had no gene match. Germline V gives CDR1 SGHVS, CDR2 FNYEAQ. The CDR3 is 14 amino acids. In the case of this clone: Its antigen remains unidentified.

Findings and limits, study-wide: From baseline, blood top tumor clonotypes peaked at 2 weeks post-radiation. No pretreatment tumor biopsies were available for baseline clonotypes.

The gene calls are TRBV7-6 and TRBJ1-4, with 11 bases lining up with TRBD1. This TCR derives from a woman in her sixties with renal cell carcinoma. The sample was blood, taken from a patient whose treatment included radiotherapy and nephrectomy. For the CDR3, the DNA is TGTGCCAGCAGCATGGACAGGGGGCTGGAAAAACTGTTTTTT. Its protein is CASSMDRGLEKLFF.